Shown below are 30 T cell receptor beta chains from a single sample sequenced in a study of CD8 T cells in Susac syndrome. Random hexamers were used to reverse transcribe the RNA input (roughly 0.5 to 1 ug). MiXCR, applied by TCRdb to the immunoSEQ multiplex PCR reads, yields one record per CDR3 protein. The data show fewer than 150,000 distinct CDR3 sequences, about 92% seen once. Sequencing was done on a sample of CD4+ T cells from PBMCs. Receptor source: a human donor with multiple sclerosis.

V is TRBV12-3 or TRBV12-4 and J is TRBJ2-5; tentative D call: TRBD2 (5 bases). Trimming stripped 6 bases from V and 3 bases from J, with 11 bases between. The CDR3 contains 13 residues. The CDR3 DNA sequence: TGTGCCAGCAGCCATAGCGAGGAAGAGACCCAGTACTTC. It encodes CASSHSEEETQYF.

The genes are TRBV25-1 and TRBJ2-7; D is uncertain. With 3 bases removed from V and 9 bases from J, the gap between germline ends came to 12 bases. CDR1 MGHDK and CDR2 SYGVNS come from the germline V gene. The CDR3 spans 12 residues. The CDR3 region has the DNA TGTGCCAGCAGTGACACGTCTATTGGGCAGTACTTC. Translating it yields CASSDTSIGQYF.

The CDR3, as DNA: TGTGCCAGCAGTCCCACCGGGACAGGGGTTCAGCCCCAGCATTTT. This translates into CASSPTGTGVQPQHF. This chain links TRBV12-3 or TRBV12-4 with TRBJ1-5; TRBD1 agrees at 10 bases. The CDR3 consists of 15 residues. Trimming took 5 bases from V and 6 from J; bases not matched to a gene: 7.

The chain joins TRBV29-1 to TRBJ2-2; 7 nucleotides align to TRBD1. The CDR3 is 15 amino acids. V dropped 7 bases and J dropped 3; count of bases not matched to a gene: 11. From germline, CDR1 is SQVTM and CDR2 ANQGSEA. As DNA, the CDR3 is TGCAGCGCCACTCAACAGGGGTCGGACACCGGGGAGCTGTTTTTT. Amino acids: CSATQQGSDTGELFF.

The chain uses TRBV2 and TRBJ2-7, with D possibly called TRBD1 or TRBD2 (5 bases each). V lost 7 bases and J lost 3, with 13 bases in between. Germline CDR1 reads SNHLY; CDR2 reads FYNNEI. The length of the CDR3 is 13 residues. The CDR3 region is CASIGTRSYEQYF. The CDR3 DNA sequence: TGTGCCAGCATCGGGACCCGGAGCTACGAGCAGTACTTC.

Only one count was recorded for this clonotype. The chain links TRBV19 to TRBJ1-5; D is ambiguous. The CDR3 is made up of 19 amino acids. Germline lookup yields CDR1 LNHDA and CDR2 SQIVND (reference sequence). Trimming shortened V by 6 bases and J by 0 bases, and 24 bases separated the two germline ends. The CDR3 is CASSPLGRTWANSNQPQHF. In DNA form, the CDR3 reads TGTGCCAGTAGCCCACTAGGCAGGACCTGGGCCAATAGCAATCAGCCCCAGCATTTT.

The chain is built from TRBV25-1 and TRBJ1-1; no definite D call. V gave up 5 bases and J gave up 9 bases, with 13 bases separating them. In germline, CDR1 is MGHDK, CDR2 SYGVNS. The CDR3 is 12 residues long. This CDR3 reads CASSSTKNQAFF. The DNA for the CDR3 is TGTGCCAGCAGTTCCACTAAAAACCAAGCTTTCTTT.

The chain couples TRBV7-9 to TRBJ1-4; a possible D gene is TRBD1 (5 bases). Germline V gives CDR1 SEHNR, CDR2 FQNEAQ (reference sequence). With 3 bases removed from V and 8 bases from J, the gap between germline ends came to 7 bases. The CDR3 has 12 amino acids. CDR3 residues: CASSFGDEKLFF. DNA of the CDR3: TGTGCCAGCAGCTTCGGGGACGAAAAACTGTTTTTT.

The chain employs TRBV29-1 and TRBJ2-7; D gene ambiguous. The V end was cut by 6 bases, the J end by 5 bases, with 17 bases between. CDR1 is SQVTM, CDR2 ANQGSEA, per germline. The CDR3 contains 13 residues. CDR3 sequence: CSVGMGLKDEQYF. The DNA of the CDR3 is TGCAGCGTGGGAATGGGCCTAAAGGACGAGCAGTACTTC.

This sequence joins TRBV10-3 and TRBJ2-7; D remains ambiguous. Trimming removed 8 bases at V and 4 bases at J, with 6 bases between. This CDR3 has 10 amino acids. Germline assignment: CDR1 ENHRY and CDR2 SYGVKD. The CDR3 DNA follows: TGTGCCATCGGGGATTACGAGCAGTACTTC. It codes for CAIGDYEQYF.

The chain links TRBV6-5 to TRBJ2-7; TRBD2 aligns across 8 bases. Germline-derived CDR1 and CDR2 are MNHEY and SVGAGI. After removal of 10 bases from V and 6 bases from J, the junction contained 11 bases not matched to a gene. This CDR3 comprises 13 residues. CDR3: CATTRGAGGEQYF. CDR3 DNA sequence: TGTGCCACCACCCGGGGGGCGGGGGGCGAGCAGTACTTC.

V usage is TRBV20-1 and J usage is TRBJ1-2; weak D call: TRBD1 (5 bases). This CDR3 spans 11 amino acids. CDR1 DFQATT and CDR2 SNEGSKA come from the germline V gene (reference sequence). The CDR3 loop reads CRGGVRGGYTF. Here the CDR3 DNA reads TGCAGGGGGGGGGTTCGAGGAGGCTACACCTTC.

The chain combines TRBV7-9 with TRBJ1-2, with D possibly being TRBD1 (6 bases). Between the trimmed V and J ends, which lost 4 bases and 0 bases, there was a span of 12 bases. Per the germline V gene, CDR1 is SEHNR and CDR2 is FQNEAQ (reference sequence). The length of the CDR3 is 15 residues. The CDR3 DNA is TGTGCCAGCAGCTGGACAGTGGGAGCTAACTATGGCTACACCTTC. This encodes CASSWTVGANYGYTF.

The chain is built from TRBV19 and TRBJ1-1; D is perhaps TRBD1 (6 bases). The germline V gene has CDR1 LNHDA and CDR2 SQIVND (reference sequence). Trimming took 5 bases from V and 1 from J, leaving 8 bases between them. The CDR3 totals 13 residues. The CDR3 protein is CASSRQANTEAFF. In nucleotides, the CDR3 is TGTGCCAGTAGTCGACAGGCGAACACTGAAGCTTTCTTT.

CDR3 residues: CASSLAQLTGELFF. CDR3 bases: TGTGCCAGCAGCTTGGCACAGCTCACCGGGGAGCTGTTTTTT. The chain employs TRBV5-6 and TRBJ2-2; D is uncertain. V lost 0 bases to trimming and J lost 4 bases, with 7 bases between them. CDR1 and CDR2 from the germline V gene are SGHDT and YYEEEE. The length of the CDR3 is 14 residues. The variable domain in full, completed from reference TRBV5-6 and TRBJ2-2, reads DAGVTQSPTHLIKTRGQQVTLRCSPKSGHDTVSWYQQALGQGPQFIFQYYEEEERQRGNFPDRFSGHQFPNYSSELNVNALLLGDSALYLCASSLAQLTGELFFGEGSRLTVL.

The chain joins TRBV29-1 to TRBJ2-1; D possibly matches TRBD1 or TRBD2 (6 bases each). Germline CDR1 SQVTM, CDR2 ANQGSEA. CDR3 length: 13 residues. Trimming removed 4 bases from V and 5 bases from J, with 12 bases in between. In nucleotides, the CDR3 is TGCAGCGTTGGCCGGGGGCCAAACAATGAGCAGTTCTTC. The encoded protein is CSVGRGPNNEQFF.

V usage is TRBV12-3 or TRBV12-4 and J usage is TRBJ1-4; perhaps TRBD1 as D (5 bases). V lost 5 bases to trimming and J lost 10 bases, with 17 bases between them. CDR3 size: 14 residues. The CDR3 region is CASSQGAGAGKLFF. The CDR3 region has the DNA TGTGCCAGCAGTCAGGGTGCAGGCGCCGGAAAACTGTTTTTT.

The V gene is TRBV12-3 or TRBV12-4, the J gene TRBJ2-5; D remains ambiguous. This CDR3 comprises 14 residues. Trimming took off 6 bases at V and 4 bases at J, with 15 bases between the two ends. CDR3 in amino acids: CASSPGVPRETQYF. DNA of the CDR3: TGTGCCAGCAGCCCCGGCGTCCCGAGAGAGACCCAGTACTTC.

The chain carries TRBV9 and TRBJ1-1; D is ambiguous. V lost 0 bases to trimming and J lost 4 bases, with 7 bases between them. This CDR3 comprises 13 residues. The V gene's germline CDR1 is SGDLS and CDR2 YYNGEE. For the CDR3, the DNA is TGTGCCAGCAGCGTAGCTTGGGGCACTGAAGCTTTCTTT. Its translation is CASSVAWGTEAFF.

The rearrangement links TRBV12-3 or TRBV12-4 to TRBJ1-1; TRBD1 matches 8 bases. Trimming at V came to 1 base and at J to 3 bases, leaving 4 bases not matched to a gene. The CDR3 is made up of 15 amino acids. CDR3 sequence: CASSLVTGGYTEAFF. The DNA for the CDR3 is TGTGCCAGCAGTTTAGTAACAGGGGGATACACTGAAGCTTTCTTT.

This rearrangement joins TRBV5-1 to TRBJ2-5; D is possibly TRBD1 or TRBD2 (5 bases each). V was shortened by 3 bases and J by 1 base, with 13 bases between the two germline ends. This CDR3 contains 15 residues. The V gene's germline CDR1 is SGHRS and CDR2 YFSETQ. As DNA, the CDR3 is TGCGCCAGCAGCTGGGCAGGGACGTCCCAAGAGACCCAGTACTTC. This codes for CASSWAGTSQETQYF.

The chain carries TRBV29-1 and TRBJ2-7, with a tentative D call TRBD2 (7 bases). Germline CDR1 reads SQVTM; CDR2 reads ANQGSEA. The CDR3 has 15 residues. The CDR3 protein is CSGGGGSESSYEQYF. The CDR3 nucleotides read TGCAGTGGTGGGGGGGGCAGTGAAAGCTCCTACGAGCAGTACTTC.

This chain links TRBV10-3 with TRBJ2-5, with 10 positions matching TRBD2. CDR1 is ENHRY and CDR2 is SYGVKD in the germline V gene. Unmatched junction bases numbered 8, after V lost 0 bases and J lost 7 bases. The CDR3 spans 16 residues. The CDR3, as DNA: TGTGCCATCAGTGAGTCCGGGACTAGCGCCCCGTTGACCCAGTACTTC. Encoded protein: CAISESGTSAPLTQYF.

This chain connects TRBV20-1 to TRBJ2-1, with D uncertain. Germline V gives CDR1 DFQATT, CDR2 SNEGSKA (reference sequence). There are 11 residues in the CDR3. The germline V and J ends were trimmed by 8 bases and 3 bases, with 8 bases remaining between them. The CDR3 reads CSSRGYNEQFF. As DNA, the CDR3 is TGCAGTTCCCGAGGCTACAATGAGCAGTTCTTC.

This sequence joins TRBV12-3 or TRBV12-4 and TRBJ1-1, with TRBD1 matching over 8 bases. CDR3 length equals 19 residues. The ends lost 5 bases at V and 4 bases at J; junction bases unmatched: 21. CDR3 nucleotides: TGTGCCAGCAGTCTGTGGTTCGGGGGACAGGAAAAAGGAATCACTGAAGCTTTCTTT. Translation gives CASSLWFGGQEKGITEAFF.

DNA for the CDR3: TGTGCTAGTGGTCGGGACCAAGAGACCCAGTACTTC. It codes for CASGRDQETQYF. The chain recombines TRBV12-5 with TRBJ2-5; D is unresolved. This CDR3 spans 12 amino acids. V lost 5 bases, J lost 0 bases, and 4 bases lay in between. CDR1 is LGHNT and CDR2 is FRNRAP in the germline V gene.

This chain links TRBV30 with TRBJ2-7; D assignment may be TRBD1 or TRBD2 (5 bases each). Germline V lookup: CDR1 GTSNPN, CDR2 SVGIG (reference sequence). The CDR3 has 13 residues. V shed 4 bases and J shed 7 bases, with 17 bases lying between them. CDR3 sequence: CAWTRDATREQYF. DNA for the CDR3: TGTGCCTGGACCCGGGACGCTACTAGGGAGCAGTACTTC.

The rearrangement joins TRBV5-1 to TRBJ2-1; TRBD2 matches 11 bases. The ends lost 2 bases at V and 8 bases at J; junction bases unmatched: 6. Germline V gene data show CDR1 as SGHRS and CDR2 as YFSETQ. The CDR3 consists of 15 residues. The CDR3 bases are TGCGCCAGCAGCTTTTTAGCGGGGGGGCCGGATGAGCAGTTCTTC. This encodes CASSFLAGGPDEQFF. The complete variable domain, with remaining parts taken from reference TRBV5-1 and TRBJ2-1, reads KAGVTQTPRYLIKTRGQQVTLSCSPISGHRSVSWYQQTPGQGLQFLFEYFSETQRNKGNFPGRFSGRQFSNSRSEMNVSTLELGDSALYLCASSFLAGGPDEQFFGPGTRLTVL.

The chain couples TRBV3-1 to TRBJ2-2; TRBD2 is a possible D gene (7 bases). Trimming took off 9 bases at V and 0 bases at J, with 20 bases between the two ends. Germline V gene sequence: CDR1 LGHDT, CDR2 YNNKEL (reference sequence). This CDR3 is 17 amino acids long. The DNA for the CDR3 is TGTGCCAGTACCCAGGAGGGGGGGCACCCGAACACCGGGGAGCTGTTTTTT. Translation gives CASTQEGGHPNTGELFF. Full variable domain (outside the CDR3, taken from reference TRBV3-1 and TRBJ2-2): DTAVSQTPKYLVTQMGNDKSIKCEQNLGHDTMYWYKQDSKKFLKIMFSYNNKELIINETVPNRFSPKSPDKAHLNLHINSLELGDSAVYFCASTQEGGHPNTGELFFGEGSRLTVL.

The rearrangement joins TRBV20-1 to TRBJ1-1; D gene uncertain. Germline CDR1 reads DFQATT; CDR2 reads SNEGSKA (reference sequence). Trimming stripped 0 bases from V and 1 base from J, with 6 bases between. This CDR3 spans 13 amino acids. The CDR3 reads CSARDGRNTEAFF. CDR3 nucleotide sequence: TGCAGTGCTAGAGACGGACGGAACACTGAAGCTTTCTTT.